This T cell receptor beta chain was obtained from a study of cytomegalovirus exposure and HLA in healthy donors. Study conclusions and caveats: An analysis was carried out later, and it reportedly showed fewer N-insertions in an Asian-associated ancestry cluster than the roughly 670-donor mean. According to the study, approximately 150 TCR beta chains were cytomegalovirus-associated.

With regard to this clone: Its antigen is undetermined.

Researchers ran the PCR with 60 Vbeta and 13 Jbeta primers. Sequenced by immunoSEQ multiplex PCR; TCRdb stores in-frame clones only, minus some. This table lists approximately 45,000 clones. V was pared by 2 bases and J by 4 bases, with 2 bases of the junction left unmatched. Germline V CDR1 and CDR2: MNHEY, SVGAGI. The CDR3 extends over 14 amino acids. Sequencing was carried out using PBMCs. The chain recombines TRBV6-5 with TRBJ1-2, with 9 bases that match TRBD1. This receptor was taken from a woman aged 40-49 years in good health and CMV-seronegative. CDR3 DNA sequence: TGTGCCAGCAGTTACGGGACAGGGCCCTATGGCTACACCTTC. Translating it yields CASSYGTGPYGYTF.